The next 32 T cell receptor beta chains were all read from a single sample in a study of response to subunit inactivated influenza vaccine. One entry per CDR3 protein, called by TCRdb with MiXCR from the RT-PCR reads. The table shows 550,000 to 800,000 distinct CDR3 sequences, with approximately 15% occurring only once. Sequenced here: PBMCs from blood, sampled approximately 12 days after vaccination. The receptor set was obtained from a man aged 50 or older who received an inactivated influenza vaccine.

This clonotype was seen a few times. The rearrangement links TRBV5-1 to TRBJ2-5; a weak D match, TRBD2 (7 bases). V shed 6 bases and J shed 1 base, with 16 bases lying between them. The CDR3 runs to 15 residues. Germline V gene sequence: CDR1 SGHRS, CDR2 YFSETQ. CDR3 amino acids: CASTQGRGSQETQYF. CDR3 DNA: TGCGCCAGCACCCAGGGGAGGGGGTCCCAAGAGACCCAGTACTTC.

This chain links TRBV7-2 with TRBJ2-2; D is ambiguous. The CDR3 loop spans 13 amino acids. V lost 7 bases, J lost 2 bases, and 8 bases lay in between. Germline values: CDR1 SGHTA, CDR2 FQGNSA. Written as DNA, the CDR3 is TGTGCCAGCAACTATCCTAACACCGGGGAGCTGTTTTTT. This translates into CASNYPNTGELFF.

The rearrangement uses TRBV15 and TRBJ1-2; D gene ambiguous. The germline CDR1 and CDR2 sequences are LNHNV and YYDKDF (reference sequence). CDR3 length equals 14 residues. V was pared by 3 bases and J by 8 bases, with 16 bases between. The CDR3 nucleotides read TGTGCCACCAGCAGGCAGGACGACCAAAGGGGCTACACCTTC. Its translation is CATSRQDDQRGYTF. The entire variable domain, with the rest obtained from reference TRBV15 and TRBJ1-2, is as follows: DAMVIQNPRYQVTQFGKPVTLSCSQTLNHNVMYWYQQKSSQAPKLLFHYYDKDFNNEADTPDNFQSRRPNTSFCFLDIRSPGLGDTAMYLCATSRQDDQRGYTFGSGTRLTVV.

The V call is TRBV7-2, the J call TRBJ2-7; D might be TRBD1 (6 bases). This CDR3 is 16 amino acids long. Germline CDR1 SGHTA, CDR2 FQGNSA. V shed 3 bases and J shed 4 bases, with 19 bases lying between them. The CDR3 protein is CASSFGTGQGVYEQYF. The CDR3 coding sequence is TGTGCCAGCAGCTTTGGTACGGGACAAGGAGTATACGAGCAGTACTTC.

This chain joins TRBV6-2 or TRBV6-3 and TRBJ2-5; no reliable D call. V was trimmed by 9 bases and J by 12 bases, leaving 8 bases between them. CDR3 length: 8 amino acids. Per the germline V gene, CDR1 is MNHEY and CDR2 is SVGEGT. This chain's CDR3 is CARTEKYF. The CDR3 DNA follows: TGTGCCAGGACTGAGAAGTACTTC.

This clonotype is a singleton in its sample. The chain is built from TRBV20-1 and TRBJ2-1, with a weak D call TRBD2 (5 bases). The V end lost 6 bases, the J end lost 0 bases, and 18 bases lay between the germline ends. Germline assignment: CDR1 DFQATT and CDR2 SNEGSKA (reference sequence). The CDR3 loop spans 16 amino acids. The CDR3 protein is CSAPTTAAISYNEQFF. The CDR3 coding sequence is TGCAGTGCCCCTACCACAGCGGCTATCTCCTACAATGAGCAGTTCTTC.

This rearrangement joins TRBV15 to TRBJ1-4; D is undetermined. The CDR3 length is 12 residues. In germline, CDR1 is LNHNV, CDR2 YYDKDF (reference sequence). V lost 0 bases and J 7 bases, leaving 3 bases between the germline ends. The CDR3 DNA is TGTGCCACCAGCAGAGAGGGTGAAAAACTGTTTTTT. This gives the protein CATSREGEKLFF. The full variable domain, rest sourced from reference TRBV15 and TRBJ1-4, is DAMVIQNPRYQVTQFGKPVTLSCSQTLNHNVMYWYQQKSSQAPKLLFHYYDKDFNNEADTPDNFQSRRPNTSFCFLDIRSPGLGDTAMYLCATSREGEKLFFGSGTQLSVL.

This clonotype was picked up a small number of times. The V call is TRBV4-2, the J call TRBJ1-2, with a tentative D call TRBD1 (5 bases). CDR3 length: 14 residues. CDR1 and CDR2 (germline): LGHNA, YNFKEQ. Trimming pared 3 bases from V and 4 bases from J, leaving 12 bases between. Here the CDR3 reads CASSQGPIGYGYTF. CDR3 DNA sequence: TGTGCCAGCAGCCAGGGACCGATAGGCTATGGCTACACCTTC.

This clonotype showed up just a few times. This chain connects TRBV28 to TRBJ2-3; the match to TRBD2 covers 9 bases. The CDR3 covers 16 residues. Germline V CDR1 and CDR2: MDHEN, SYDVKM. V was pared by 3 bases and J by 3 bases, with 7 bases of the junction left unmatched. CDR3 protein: CASSLGLARVTDTQYF. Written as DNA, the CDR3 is TGTGCCAGCAGTTTGGGACTAGCCAGGGTAACAGATACGCAGTATTTT.

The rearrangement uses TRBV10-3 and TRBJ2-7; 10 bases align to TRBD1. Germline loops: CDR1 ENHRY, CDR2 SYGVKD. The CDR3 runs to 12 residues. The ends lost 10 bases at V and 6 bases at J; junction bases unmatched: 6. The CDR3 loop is CATKGTGVEQYF. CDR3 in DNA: TGTGCCACCAAAGGGACAGGGGTCGAGCAGTACTTC.

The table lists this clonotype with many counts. The CDR3 DNA is TGCAGTGCTAGACAGGGGACTGAAGCTTTCTTT. This codes for CSARQGTEAFF. This chain connects TRBV20-1 to TRBJ1-1; D perhaps matches TRBD1 (6 bases). The CDR3 runs 11 residues. V lost 2 bases and J 5 bases, leaving 6 bases between the germline ends. Looked up from germline, CDR1 is DFQATT and CDR2 is SNEGSKA (reference sequence).

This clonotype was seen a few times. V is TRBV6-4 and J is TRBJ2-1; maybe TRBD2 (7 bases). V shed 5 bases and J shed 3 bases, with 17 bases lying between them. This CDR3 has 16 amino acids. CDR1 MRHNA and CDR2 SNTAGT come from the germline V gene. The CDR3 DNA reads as TGTGCCAGCAGTCTCAGGGGTGGCGGGGGCTACAATGAGCAGTTCTTC. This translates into CASSLRGGGGYNEQFF.

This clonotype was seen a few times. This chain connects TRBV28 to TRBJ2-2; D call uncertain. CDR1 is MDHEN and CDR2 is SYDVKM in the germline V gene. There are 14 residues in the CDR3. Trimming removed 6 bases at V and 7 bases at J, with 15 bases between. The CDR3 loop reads CASSSPGAGGELFF. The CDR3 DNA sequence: TGTGCCAGCAGCTCCCCCGGTGCCGGCGGGGAGCTGTTTTTT.

The CDR3 DNA follows: TGTGCCAGCAGTTCCGGGGGCTCTAACTATGGCTACACCTTC. Protein product: CASSSGGSNYGYTF. The chain couples TRBV12-3 or TRBV12-4 to TRBJ1-2; a possible D gene is TRBD1 (6 bases). Trimming shortened V by 4 bases and J by 0 bases, and 9 bases separated the two germline ends. The CDR3 loop spans 14 amino acids.

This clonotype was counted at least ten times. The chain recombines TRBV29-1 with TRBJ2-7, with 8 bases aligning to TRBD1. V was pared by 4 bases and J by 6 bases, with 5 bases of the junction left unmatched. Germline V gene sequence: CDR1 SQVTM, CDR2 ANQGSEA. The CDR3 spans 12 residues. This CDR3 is CSVALTGVEQYF. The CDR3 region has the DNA TGCAGCGTTGCCCTGACAGGGGTCGAGCAGTACTTC.

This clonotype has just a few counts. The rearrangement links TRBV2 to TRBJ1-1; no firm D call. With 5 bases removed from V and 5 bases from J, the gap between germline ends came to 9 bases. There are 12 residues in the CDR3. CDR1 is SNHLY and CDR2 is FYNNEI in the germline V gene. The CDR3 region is CASSRRDTEAFF. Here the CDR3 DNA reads TGTGCCAGCAGTAGAAGGGATACTGAAGCTTTCTTT.

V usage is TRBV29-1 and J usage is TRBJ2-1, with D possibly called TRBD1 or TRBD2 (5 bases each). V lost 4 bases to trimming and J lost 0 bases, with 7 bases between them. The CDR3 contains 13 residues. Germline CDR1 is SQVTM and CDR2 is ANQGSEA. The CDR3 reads CSVGGFSYNEQFF. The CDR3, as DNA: TGCAGCGTTGGGGGGTTCTCCTACAATGAGCAGTTCTTC.

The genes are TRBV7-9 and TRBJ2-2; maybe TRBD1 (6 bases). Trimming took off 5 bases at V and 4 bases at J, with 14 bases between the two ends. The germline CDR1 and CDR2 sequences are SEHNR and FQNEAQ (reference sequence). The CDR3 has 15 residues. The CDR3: CASSGGHPVTGELFF. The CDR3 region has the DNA TGTGCCAGCAGCGGGGGACACCCGGTCACCGGGGAGCTGTTTTTT.

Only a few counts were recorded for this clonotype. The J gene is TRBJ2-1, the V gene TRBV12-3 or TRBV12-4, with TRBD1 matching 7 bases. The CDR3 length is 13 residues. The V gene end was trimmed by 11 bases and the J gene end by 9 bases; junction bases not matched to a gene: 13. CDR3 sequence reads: CASTNPGGSEQFF. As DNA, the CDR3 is TGTGCCTCCACCAACCCAGGGGGTAGTGAGCAGTTCTTC.

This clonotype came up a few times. DNA of the CDR3: TGCGCCAGCAGCCAAGAAGTATGGGCGAACACTGAAGCTTTCTTT. Translation gives CASSQEVWANTEAFF. V gene TRBV4-3 combines with J gene TRBJ1-1; D gene uncertain. V dropped 0 bases and J dropped 1 base, with 9 bases sitting between them. From germline, CDR1 is LGHNA and CDR2 YSLEER. CDR3 length equals 15 residues.

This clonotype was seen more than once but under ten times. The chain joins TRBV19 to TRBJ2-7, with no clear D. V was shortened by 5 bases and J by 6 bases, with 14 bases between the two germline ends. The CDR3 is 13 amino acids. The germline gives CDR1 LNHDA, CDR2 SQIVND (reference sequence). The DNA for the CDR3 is TGTGCCAGTAGTTTTCGACTGGGAAGCGAGCAGTACTTC. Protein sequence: CASSFRLGSEQYF.

The CDR3 DNA reads TGCGCCAGCAGCTTGGCAGACAGGGATGTGGAGACCCAGTACTTC. Translating gives CASSLADRDVETQYF. This rearrangement joins TRBV5-1 to TRBJ2-5; 7 positions agree with TRBD1. The CDR3 totals 15 residues. Germline V lookup: CDR1 SGHRS, CDR2 YFSETQ. After removal of 0 bases from V and 5 bases from J, the junction contained 7 bases not matched to a gene.

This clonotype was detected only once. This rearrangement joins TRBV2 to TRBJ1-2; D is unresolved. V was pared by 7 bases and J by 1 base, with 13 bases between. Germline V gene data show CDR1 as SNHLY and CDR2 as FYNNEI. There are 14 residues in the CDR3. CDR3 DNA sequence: TGTGCCAGCATTCCCCTCAACTTTAACTATGGCTACACCTTC. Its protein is CASIPLNFNYGYTF.

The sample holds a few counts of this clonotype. The CDR3 DNA sequence: TGCAGTGCCACCCGGGGAAGGAATCAGCCCCAGCATTTT. Encoded protein: CSATRGRNQPQHF. V usage is TRBV20-1 and J usage is TRBJ1-5, with D uncertain. This CDR3 contains 13 residues. Deletions cut 6 bases from V and 4 bases from J, with 13 bases between. From germline, CDR1 is DFQATT and CDR2 SNEGSKA (reference sequence).

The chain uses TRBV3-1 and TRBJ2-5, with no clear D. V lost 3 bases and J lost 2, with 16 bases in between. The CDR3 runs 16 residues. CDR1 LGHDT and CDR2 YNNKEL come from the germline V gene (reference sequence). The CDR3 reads CASSHRTTIPQETQYF. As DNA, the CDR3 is TGTGCCAGCAGCCACCGGACCACCATTCCTCAAGAGACCCAGTACTTC.

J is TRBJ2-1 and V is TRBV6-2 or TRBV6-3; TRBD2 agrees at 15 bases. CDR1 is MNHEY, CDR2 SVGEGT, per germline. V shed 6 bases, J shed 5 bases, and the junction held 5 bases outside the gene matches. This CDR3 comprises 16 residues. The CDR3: CASRGTSGGPNNEQFF. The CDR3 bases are TGTGCCAGCAGGGGGACTAGCGGGGGGCCCAACAATGAGCAGTTCTTC.

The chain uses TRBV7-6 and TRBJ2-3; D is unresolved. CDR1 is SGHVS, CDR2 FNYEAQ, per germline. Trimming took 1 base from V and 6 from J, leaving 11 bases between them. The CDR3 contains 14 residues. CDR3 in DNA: TGTGCCAGCAGCTTAGTGAGCGACCGGGATACGCAGTATTTT. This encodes CASSLVSDRDTQYF.

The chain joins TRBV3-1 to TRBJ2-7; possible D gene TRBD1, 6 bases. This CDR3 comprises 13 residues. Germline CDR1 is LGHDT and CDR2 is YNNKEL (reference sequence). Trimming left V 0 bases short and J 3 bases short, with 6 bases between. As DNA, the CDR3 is TGTGCCAGCAGCCAAGAACAGGGCTACGAGCAGTACTTC. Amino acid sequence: CASSQEQGYEQYF.

CDR3 sequence (DNA): TGTGCCAGCATCCTCGACAGGGGGGATGTCACTGAAGCTTTCTTT. As protein: CASILDRGDVTEAFF. This chain connects TRBV12-3 or TRBV12-4 to TRBJ1-1, with TRBD1 identical over 9 bases. After removal of 7 bases from V and 4 bases from J, the junction contained 10 bases not matched to a gene. The CDR3 consists of 15 residues.

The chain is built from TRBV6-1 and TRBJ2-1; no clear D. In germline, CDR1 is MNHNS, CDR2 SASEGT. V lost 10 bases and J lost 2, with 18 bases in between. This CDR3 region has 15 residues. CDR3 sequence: CATLPAVMTYNEQFF. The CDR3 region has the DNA TGTGCCACATTGCCGGCAGTGATGACCTACAATGAGCAGTTCTTC.

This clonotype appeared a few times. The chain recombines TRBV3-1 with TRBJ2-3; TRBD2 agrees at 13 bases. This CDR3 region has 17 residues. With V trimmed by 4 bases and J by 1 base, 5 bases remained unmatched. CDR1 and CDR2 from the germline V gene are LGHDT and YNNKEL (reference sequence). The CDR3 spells CASSPGTSGVRTDTQYF. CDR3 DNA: TGTGCCAGCAGCCCGGGGACTAGCGGGGTACGCACAGATACGCAGTATTTT.

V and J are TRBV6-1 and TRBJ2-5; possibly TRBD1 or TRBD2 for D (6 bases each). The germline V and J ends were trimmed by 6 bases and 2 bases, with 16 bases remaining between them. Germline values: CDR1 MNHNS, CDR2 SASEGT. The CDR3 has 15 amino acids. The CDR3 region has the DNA TGTGCCAGCAGCCCCGGGGGCGGGAAGCAAGAGACCCAGTACTTC. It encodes CASSPGGGKQETQYF.